These 9 T cell receptor beta chains were all obtained from the same sample, sequenced in a study of prognosis after radiotherapy for stage I lung cancer. Amplification of TCR beta CDR3 from genomic DNA used two-round multiplex PCR. Used in first-round PCR were primers specific to each TRBV and TRBJ gene. One entry per CDR3 protein results from TCRdb running MiXCR on the multiplex PCR reads. The sample consists of more than 30,000 distinct CDR3 sequences, 42% of them appearing once. The source was PBMCs, collected before or after stereotactic body radiation therapy (not recorded which). The receptors come from a donor aged 50 or older with non-small cell lung cancer.

The genes are TRBV12-3 or TRBV12-4 and TRBJ2-1, with a possible D match to TRBD2 (6 bases). V was cut by 4 bases and J by 8 bases, with 15 bases left in between. The CDR3 totals 14 residues. The CDR3 sequence is CASSYGTTGDEQFF. CDR3 sequence (DNA): TGTGCCAGCAGTTACGGGACCACGGGGGATGAGCAGTTCTTC.

The rearrangement links TRBV5-1 to TRBJ2-2; 10 nucleotides match TRBD2. V dropped 6 bases and J dropped 6; count of bases not matched to a gene: 11. Germline V gene data show CDR1 as SGHRS and CDR2 as YFSETQ. The length of the CDR3 is 16 residues. CDR3 nucleotide sequence: TGCGCCAGCATCCCGCGGACTAGCGGAGTGTCCGGGGAGCTGTTTTTT. Translated: CASIPRTSGVSGELFF.

This rearrangement joins TRBV20-1 to TRBJ2-2; no definite D call. Trimming took off 4 bases at V and 1 base at J, with 7 bases between the two ends. CDR3 size: 13 residues. CDR1 and CDR2 from the germline V gene are DFQATT and SNEGSKA (reference sequence). As DNA, the CDR3 is TGCAGTGCTAATTACAAGAACACCGGGGAGCTGTTTTTT. Its protein is CSANYKNTGELFF.

The chain links TRBV4-2 to TRBJ1-3; D not certain. CDR1 and CDR2 (germline): LGHNA, YNFKEQ. The CDR3 has 14 amino acids. The V and J ends lost 0 bases and 0 bases respectively, with 3 bases between them. The CDR3 nucleotides are TGTGCCAGCAGCCAAGAAAGCTCTGGAAACACCATATATTTT. The encoded protein is CASSQESSGNTIYF.

The chain carries TRBV18 and TRBJ1-6; 8 bases line up with TRBD1. V lost 2 bases, J lost 8 bases, and 2 bases stayed unmatched. Per germline, CDR1 KGHSH and CDR2 LQKENI. The CDR3 totals 14 residues. The CDR3 DNA reads TGTGCCAGCTCACCAACAGGGGGGGATTCACCCCTCCACTTT. Its protein is CASSPTGGDSPLHF.

This clonotype was seen at least ten times. The J gene is TRBJ2-3, the V gene TRBV9, with TRBD2 as a possible D gene (6 bases). V lost 1 base and J 1 base, leaving 10 bases between the germline ends. Germline-derived CDR1 and CDR2 are SGDLS and YYNGEE. The CDR3 sequence is 15 residues long. CDR3 DNA sequence: TGTGCCAGCAGCGTATCCCAGCGGGGCACAGATACGCAGTATTTT. Translation: CASSVSQRGTDTQYF.

The chain combines TRBV7-3 with TRBJ2-2; D is undetermined. Germline CDR1 is SGHTA and CDR2 is FQGTGA. The CDR3 totals 15 residues. Deletions cut 0 bases from V and 3 bases from J, with 8 bases between. The CDR3 coding sequence is TGTGCCAGCAGCTTAACGCTAGGAGACACCGGGGAGCTGTTTTTT. It encodes CASSLTLGDTGELFF. Together with reference TRBV7-3 and TRBJ2-2, the CDR3 gives the full variable domain: GAGVSQTPSNKVTEKGKYVELRCDPISGHTALYWYRQSLGQGPEFLIYFQGTGAADDSGLPNDRFFAVRPEGSVSTLKIQRTERGDSAVYLCASSLTLGDTGELFFGEGSRLTVL.

There are many counts of this clonotype. This chain uses TRBV18 with TRBJ2-7, with 14 nucleotides matching TRBD2. The CDR3 contains 16 residues. The junction had 6 bases not matched to a gene; V was cut back by 6 bases and J by 2 bases. In germline, CDR1 is KGHSH, CDR2 LQKENI. As DNA, the CDR3 is TGTGCCAGCTCTCCTGGGACTAGCGGGAGAACCTACGAGCAGTACTTC. This translates into CASSPGTSGRTYEQYF.

The sample holds many counts of this clonotype. The chain uses TRBV18 and TRBJ1-2; D is uncertain. The V gene's germline CDR1 is KGHSH and CDR2 LQKENI. The V and J ends lost 4 bases and 8 bases respectively, with 20 bases between them. CDR3 size: 15 residues. The CDR3 is CASSLETNVLGGYTF. CDR3 coding DNA: TGTGCCAGCTCACTGGAAACGAATGTTCTTGGAGGCTACACCTTC. Combining the CDR3 with reference TRBV18 and TRBJ1-2 gives the whole variable domain NAGVMQNPRHLVRRRGQEARLRCSPMKGHSHVYWYRQLPEEGLKFMVYLQKENIIDESGMPKERFSAEFPKEGPSILRIQQVVRGDSAAYFCASSLETNVLGGYTFGSGTRLTVV.